This T cell receptor beta chain was sequenced in a study of shared clonotypes between healthy human individuals. Across the study: The cohort comprised a couple of women and a few men. Their ages spanned 18 to 49 years. Findings and caveats of the study: Shared clonotypes: about 5% naive CD4, under 4% naive CD8, over 2% memory CD4, 0.35% to 0.5% memory CD8.

Partitioning of CD4+ cells yielded a CD45RA+ naive subset and a CD45RA-negative memory subset. Germline V CDR1 and CDR2: KGHSH, LQKENI. Trimming removed 2 bases from V and 1 base from J, with 6 bases in between. The CDR3 is 13 amino acids. This clone was seen only once. Antigen unknown. Profiling relied on immunoSEQ multiplex PCR, and the TCRdb table lists in-frame clones only, not all of them. The table lists approximately 2.5 million clones, around nine tenths of them singletons. The receptor was isolated from a young man in good health. The chain employs TRBV18 and TRBJ2-7; D uncertain. The material sequenced was naive CD4+ T cells sorted from blood. Subset defined: CD45RA+ positively selected. CDR3 DNA sequence: TGTGCCAGCTCACCAAGGGAATCCTACGAGCAGTACTTC. Translating it yields CASSPRESYEQYF.